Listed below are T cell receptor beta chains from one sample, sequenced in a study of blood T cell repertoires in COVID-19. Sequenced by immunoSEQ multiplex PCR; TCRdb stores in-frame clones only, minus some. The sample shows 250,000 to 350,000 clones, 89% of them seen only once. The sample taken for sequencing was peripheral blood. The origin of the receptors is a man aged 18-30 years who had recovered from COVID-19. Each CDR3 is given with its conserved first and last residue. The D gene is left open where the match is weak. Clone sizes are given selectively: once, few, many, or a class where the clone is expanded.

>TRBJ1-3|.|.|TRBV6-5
TGTGCCAGCAGTTTGCCGGGTGGAAACACCATATATTTT
CASSLPGGNTIYF
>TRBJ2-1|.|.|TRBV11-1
TGTGCCAGCAGCTTTGGGGCGTACAATGAGCAGTTCTTC
CASSFGAYNEQFF
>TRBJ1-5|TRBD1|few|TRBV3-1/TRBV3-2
TGTGCCAGCAGCAAAGGACAGGGCAATCAGCCCCAGCATTTT
CASSKGQGNQPQHF
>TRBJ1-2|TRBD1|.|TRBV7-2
TGTGCCAGCAGCCTGGACAGGGGGAACTATGGCTACACCTTC
CASSLDRGNYGYTF
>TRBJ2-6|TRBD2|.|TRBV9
TGTGCCAGCAGCGTAGCTCGGTTACGGGGGGCTGGGGCCAACGTCCTGACTTTC
CASSVARLRGAGANVLTF
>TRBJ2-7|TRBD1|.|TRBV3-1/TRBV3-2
TGTGCCAGCAGCCAAGGGGCGACAGGGATTGAGCAGTACTTC
CASSQGATGIEQYF
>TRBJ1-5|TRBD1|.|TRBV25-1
TGTGCCAGCAGCGAAGGGGACAGGGGTAATCAGCCCCAGCATTTT
CASSEGDRGNQPQHF
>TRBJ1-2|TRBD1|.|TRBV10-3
TGTGCCATCAGTCCCGGGACAGGCTCTAACTATGGCTACACCTTC
CAISPGTGSNYGYTF
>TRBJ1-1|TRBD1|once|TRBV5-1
TGCGCCAGTAGAACAACCCCGGGACAGGGTATTTCAGACACTGAAGCTTTCTTT
CASRTTPGQGISDTEAFF
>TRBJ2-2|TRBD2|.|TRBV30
TGTGCCTGGTCCTTAGGGACTAGCGGGAGGACTTACACCGGGGAGCTGTTTTTT
CAWSLGTSGRTYTGELFF
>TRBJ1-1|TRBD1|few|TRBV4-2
TGTGCCAGCAGCCAAGATCCGGGACAGGGGGACACTGAAGCTTTCTTT
CASSQDPGQGDTEAFF
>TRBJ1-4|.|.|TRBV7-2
TGTGCCAGCAGCTTGAACGGGGTTTTGAATGAAAAACTGTTTTTT
CASSLNGVLNEKLFF
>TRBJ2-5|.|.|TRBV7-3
TGTGCCAGCAGCAGACTGGTCCAAGAGACCCAGTACTTC
CASSRLVQETQYF
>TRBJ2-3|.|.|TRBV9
TGTGCCAGCACGTCGGAGTATTTT
CASTSEYF
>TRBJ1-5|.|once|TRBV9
TGTGCCAGCAGCGTAGACGGTAGCAATCAGCCCCAGCATTTT
CASSVDGSNQPQHF
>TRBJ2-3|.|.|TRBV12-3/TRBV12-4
TGTGCCAGCAGACGGGTTGAGACAGATACGCAGTATTTT
CASRRVETDTQYF
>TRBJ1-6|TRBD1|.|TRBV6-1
TGTGCCAGCAGTGTAGAGGACAGGACTTGGGATTCACCCCTCCACTTT
CASSVEDRTWDSPLHF
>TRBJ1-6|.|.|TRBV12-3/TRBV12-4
TGTGCCAGCAGAATTTCGAATTCACCCCTCCACTTT
CASRISNSPLHF
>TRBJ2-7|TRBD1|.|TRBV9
TGTGCCAGCAGCGCCAGGACAGGTTCCCCTTACGAGCAGTACTTC
CASSARTGSPYEQYF
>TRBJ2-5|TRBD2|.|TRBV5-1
TGCGCCAGCAGCCTTCGGACTAGCGGGAGAGGGATTGGAGAGACCCAGTACTTC
CASSLRTSGRGIGETQYF
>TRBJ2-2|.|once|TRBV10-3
TGTGCCATCAGTGAGTGGCAGGGGTCCACCGGGGAGCTGTTTTTT
CAISEWQGSTGELFF
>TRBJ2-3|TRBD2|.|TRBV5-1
TGCGCCAGCAGCACGGGACTATACCGTACAGATACGCAGTATTTT
CASSTGLYRTDTQYF
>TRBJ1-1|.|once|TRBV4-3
TGCGCCAGCAGCCCAGTGGACGGGGACTACACTGAAGCTTTCTTT
CASSPVDGDYTEAFF
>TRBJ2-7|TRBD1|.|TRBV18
TGTGCCAGCTCCCTCACCCCGGGACAGGGGTCCTACGAGCAGTACTTC
CASSLTPGQGSYEQYF
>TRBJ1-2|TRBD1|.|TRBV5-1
TGCGCCAGCAGCTTGGAGACAGGGGTTAACTATGGCTACACCTTC
CASSLETGVNYGYTF
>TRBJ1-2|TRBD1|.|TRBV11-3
TGTGCCAGCAGCAGGGACAGGGAGGGCTATGGCTACACCTTC
CASSRDREGYGYTF
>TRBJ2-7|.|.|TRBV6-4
TGTGCCAGCAGATACCGGCGGGACTCGTCCTACGAGCAGTACTTC
CASRYRRDSSYEQYF
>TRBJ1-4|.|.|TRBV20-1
TGCAGTGCTAGTGACTGGAAGGGGGCAACTAATGAAAAACTGTTTTTT
CSASDWKGATNEKLFF
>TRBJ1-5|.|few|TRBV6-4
TGTGCCAGCAGTGACTCGGAGAGGGCCAGCAAGCAGCCCCAGCATTTT
CASSDSERASKQPQHF
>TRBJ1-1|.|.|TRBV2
TGTGCCAGCACCTTAGGGACACAGGTCACTGAAGCTTTCTTT
CASTLGTQVTEAFF
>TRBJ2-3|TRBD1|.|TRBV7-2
TGTGCCAGCAGCTACGCCCTACAGGGGCCAGATACGCAGTATTTT
CASSYALQGPDTQYF
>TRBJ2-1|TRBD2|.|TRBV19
TGTGCCAGTAGTCCGGGACTAGCGGGGCCAGGTGAGCAGTTCTTC
CASSPGLAGPGEQFF
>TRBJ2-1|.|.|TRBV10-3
TGTGCCATCGCAGGGGGGTCCCACAATGAGCAGTTCTTC
CAIAGGSHNEQFF